This T cell receptor (beta chain) comes out of a study of brain T cells in children with intractable seizures. Study-wide results and caveats: Pre-surgery blood may have been undersampled, hiding some clones.

Germline lookup yields CDR1 SNHLY and CDR2 FYNNEI. The CDR3 runs 16 residues. V was pared by 6 bases and J by 0 bases, with 12 bases between. Turning to this clone: What it binds is not known.

Sample time point: blood from clinic visit 5 months post-surgery; TSC patient then seizure free. Sequencing was limited to surgery cases with top T cell transcript signatures in brain tissue. Pre-surgery treatment included at least one anti-epileptic drug. TCRdb's copy holds only in-frame clones and misses some; the assay was immunoSEQ multiplex PCR. The data contain about 340,000 clones, roughly 93% of them singletons. This receptor was taken from a boy less than two years old with tuberous sclerosis and intractable seizures. Sample: peripheral blood, taken approximately 5 months after surgery. J is TRBJ1-6 and V is TRBV2; D gene uncertain. For the CDR3, the DNA is TGTGCCAGCAGGAAACCTATCGCCTCCTATAATTCACCCCTCCACTTT. It translates to CASRKPIASYNSPLHF.